Each of the 12 T cell receptor beta chains below was sequenced from the same sample in a study of cytomegalovirus exposure and HLA in healthy donors. A multiplex PCR was run with 60 Vbeta primers and 13 Jbeta primers. This table comes from immunoSEQ multiplex PCR, and its TCRdb copy is limited to in-frame clones, with some not included. The data show about 190,000 clones, 75% to 90% seen once. Material: PBMCs. The source of these receptors is a young man in good health and CMV-seronegative.

This clone was seen a single time. V usage is TRBV28 and J usage is TRBJ2-7, with a tentative D call TRBD2 (6 bases). V lost 6 bases to trimming and J lost 5 bases, with 26 bases between them. The CDR3 loop spans 17 amino acids. Per germline, CDR1 MDHEN and CDR2 SYDVKM. CDR3 sequence: CASSPRNSGAPTNEQYF. The CDR3 DNA sequence: TGTGCCAGCAGCCCACGGAATAGCGGAGCACCTACGAACGAGCAGTACTTC.

The chain combines TRBV5-4 with TRBJ2-7, with 7 nucleotides matching TRBD2. CDR3 size: 15 residues. The V and J ends lost 4 bases and 6 bases, in that order; junction bases with no gene match: 13. Germline values: CDR1 SGHNT, CDR2 YYREEE (reference sequence). The CDR3, as DNA: TGTGCCAGCAGCCCCAAGCGGGGTTCTGAGGCCGAGCAGTACTTC. Translated, it gives CASSPKRGSEAEQYF.

This clone was counted only a few times. The chain uses TRBV5-6 and TRBJ2-2; 12 nucleotides line up with TRBD2. The length of the CDR3 is 17 residues. Germline V gives CDR1 SGHDT, CDR2 YYEEEE. J lost 1 base, V lost 6 bases, and 7 bases had no gene match. The CDR3 region has the DNA TGTGCCAGCATCCTACTAGCGGGGGGCCTGAACACCGGGGAGCTGTTTTTT. It yields the protein CASILLAGGLNTGELFF.

This clone was seen only a few times. The chain has TRBV25-1 and TRBJ2-3, with D tentatively TRBD2 (5 bases). The V and J ends lost 5 bases and 2 bases respectively, with 14 bases between them. CDR1 and CDR2 from the germline V gene are MGHDK and SYGVNS. The CDR3 is 15 amino acids. The CDR3 protein is CASSRRLSDTDTQYF. CDR3 in DNA: TGTGCCAGCAGTCGCCGACTATCGGACACAGATACGCAGTATTTT.

This chain connects TRBV27 to TRBJ1-1; 8 nucleotides match TRBD1. CDR1 is MNHEY and CDR2 is SMNVEV in the germline V gene (reference sequence). The CDR3 length is 16 residues. The V and J ends lost 5 bases and 11 bases, in that order; junction bases with no gene match: 19. CDR3 sequence (DNA): TGTGCCAGCAGTCCCGGGGGGTGGACAGGGCAGCTGAGGGCTTTCTTT. Amino acids: CASSPGGWTGQLRAFF.

The chain recombines TRBV5-1 with TRBJ1-1, with D maybe TRBD1 (6 bases). There are 14 residues in the CDR3. V shed 1 base and J shed 1 base, with 8 bases lying between them. Per the germline V gene, CDR1 is SGHRS and CDR2 is YFSETQ. This CDR3 reads CASSLQGTNTEAFF. The CDR3 DNA reads as TGCGCCAGCAGCTTGCAGGGGACGAACACTGAAGCTTTCTTT.

The chain carries TRBV27 and TRBJ2-1, with D maybe TRBD2 (5 bases). In germline, CDR1 is MNHEY, CDR2 SMNVEV (reference sequence). The CDR3 is made up of 14 amino acids. Trimming left V 8 bases short and J 3 bases short, with 14 bases between. CDR3 nucleotide sequence: TGTGCCAGCGGAACAAGCGGAGTCTACAATGAGCAGTTCTTC. It is translated as CASGTSGVYNEQFF.

The V and J genes are TRBV27 and TRBJ1-2; 7 bases line up with TRBD1. Per the germline V gene, CDR1 is MNHEY and CDR2 is SMNVEV (reference sequence). With V trimmed by 5 bases and J by 7 bases, 4 bases remained unmatched. The CDR3 covers 12 residues. DNA for the CDR3: TGTGCCAGCAGTGAGACAGGGTCTGGCTACACCTTC. Translation: CASSETGSGYTF.

The chain couples TRBV5-5 to TRBJ2-6, with D tentatively TRBD1 (6 bases). Germline CDR1 reads SGHKS; CDR2 reads YYEKEE (reference sequence). This CDR3 has 16 residues. V lost 5 bases to trimming and J lost 1 base, with 13 bases between them. Here the CDR3 DNA reads TGTGCCAGCAGTTGGCTTCAGGGGTCTGGGGCCAACGTCCTGACTTTC. Residues: CASSWLQGSGANVLTF.

In DNA, the CDR3 is TGTGCCAGCAGTGGGACATTCCAGCCCCAGCATTTT. Protein sequence: CASSGTFQPQHF. The rearrangement uses TRBV28 and TRBJ1-5; perhaps TRBD1 as D (6 bases). Germline-derived CDR1 and CDR2 are MDHEN and SYDVKM. The V end was cut by 5 bases, the J end by 7 bases, with 9 bases between. The CDR3 spans 12 residues.

The chain employs TRBV28 and TRBJ2-1; D remains unclear. V was shortened by 5 bases and J by 13 bases, with 15 bases between the two germline ends. This CDR3 spans 12 amino acids. Germline CDR1 and CDR2: MDHEN and SYDVKM. CDR3 DNA sequence: TGTGCCAGCAGTGGAACGCGGCCAGACCAGTTCTTC. This sequence encodes CASSGTRPDQFF. Full variable domain (rest looked up from reference TRBV28 and TRBJ2-1): DVKVTQSSRYLVKRTGEKVFLECVQDMDHENMFWYRQDPGLGLRLIYFSYDVKMKEKGDIPEGYSVSREKKERFSLILESASTNQTSMYLCASSGTRPDQFFGPGTRLTVL.

V is TRBV2 and J is TRBJ1-2; D might be TRBD1 (6 bases). This CDR3 comprises 13 residues. Germline V gene sequence: CDR1 SNHLY, CDR2 FYNNEI. The ends were cut back, 6 bases at V and 9 bases at J, with 17 bases in the middle. The CDR3 reads CASSPSHRERYTF. The CDR3 DNA is TGTGCCAGCAGCCCATCACACAGGGAGCGCTACACCTTC.